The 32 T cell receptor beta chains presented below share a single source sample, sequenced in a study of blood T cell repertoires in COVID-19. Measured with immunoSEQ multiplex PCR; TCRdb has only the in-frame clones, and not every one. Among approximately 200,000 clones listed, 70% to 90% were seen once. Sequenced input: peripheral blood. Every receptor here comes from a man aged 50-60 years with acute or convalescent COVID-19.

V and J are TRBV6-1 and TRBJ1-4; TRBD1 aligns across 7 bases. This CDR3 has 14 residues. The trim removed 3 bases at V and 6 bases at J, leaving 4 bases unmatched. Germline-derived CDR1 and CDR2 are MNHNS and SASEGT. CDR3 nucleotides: TGTGCCAGCAGTGATCCAGGGGGGTATGAAAAACTGTTTTTT. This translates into CASSDPGGYEKLFF.

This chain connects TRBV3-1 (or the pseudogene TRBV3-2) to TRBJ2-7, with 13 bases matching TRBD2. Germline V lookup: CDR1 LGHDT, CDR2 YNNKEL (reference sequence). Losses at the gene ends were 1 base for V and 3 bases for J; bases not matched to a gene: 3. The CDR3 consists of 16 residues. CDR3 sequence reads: CASSQGGTSGDYEQYF. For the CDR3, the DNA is TGTGCCAGCAGCCAAGGGGGGACTAGCGGGGACTACGAGCAGTACTTC.

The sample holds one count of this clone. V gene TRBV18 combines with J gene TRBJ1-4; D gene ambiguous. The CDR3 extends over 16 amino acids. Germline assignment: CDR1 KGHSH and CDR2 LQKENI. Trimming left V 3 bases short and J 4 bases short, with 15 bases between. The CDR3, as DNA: TGTGCCAGCTCACCGGCCCAGGCCCCCCTTAATGAAAAACTGTTTTTT. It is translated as CASSPAQAPLNEKLFF. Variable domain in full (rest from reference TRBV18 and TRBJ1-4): NAGVMQNPRHLVRRRGQEARLRCSPMKGHSHVYWYRQLPEEGLKFMVYLQKENIIDESGMPKERFSAEFPKEGPSILRIQQVVRGDSAAYFCASSPAQAPLNEKLFFGSGTQLSVL.

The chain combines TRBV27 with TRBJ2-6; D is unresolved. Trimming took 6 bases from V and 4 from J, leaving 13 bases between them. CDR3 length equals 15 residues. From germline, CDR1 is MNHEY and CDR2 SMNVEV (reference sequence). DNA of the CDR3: TGTGCCAGCAGCCGCCCCCTGGGCGGGGCCAACGTCCTGACTTTC. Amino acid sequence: CASSRPLGGANVLTF.

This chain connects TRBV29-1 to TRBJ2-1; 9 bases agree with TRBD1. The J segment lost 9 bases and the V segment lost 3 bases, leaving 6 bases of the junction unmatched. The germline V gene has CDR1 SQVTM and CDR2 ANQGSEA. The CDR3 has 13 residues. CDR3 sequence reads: CSVDRGQGAEQFF. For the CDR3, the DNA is TGCAGCGTTGATAGGGGACAGGGCGCTGAGCAGTTCTTC.

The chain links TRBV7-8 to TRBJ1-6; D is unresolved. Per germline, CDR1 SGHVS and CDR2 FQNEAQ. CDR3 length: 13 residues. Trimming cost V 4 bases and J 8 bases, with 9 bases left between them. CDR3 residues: CASSSMGDSPLHF. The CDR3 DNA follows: TGTGCCAGCAGCTCAATGGGCGATTCACCCCTCCACTTT.

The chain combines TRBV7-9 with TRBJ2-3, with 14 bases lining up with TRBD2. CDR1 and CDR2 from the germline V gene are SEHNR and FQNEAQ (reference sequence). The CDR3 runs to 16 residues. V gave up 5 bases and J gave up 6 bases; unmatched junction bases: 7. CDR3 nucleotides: TGTGCCAGCAGCAGAGGACTAGCGGGGGGCCAGGATACGCAGTATTTT. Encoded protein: CASSRGLAGGQDTQYF. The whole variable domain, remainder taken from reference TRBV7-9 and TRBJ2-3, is DTGVSQNPRHKITKRGQNVTFRCDPISEHNRLYWYRQTLGQGPEFLTYFQNEAQLEKSRLLSDRFSAERPKGSFSTLEIQRTEQGDSAMYLCASSRGLAGGQDTQYFGPGTRLTVL.

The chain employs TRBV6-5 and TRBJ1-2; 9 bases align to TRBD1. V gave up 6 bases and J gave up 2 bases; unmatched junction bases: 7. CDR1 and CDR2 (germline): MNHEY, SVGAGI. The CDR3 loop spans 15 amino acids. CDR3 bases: TGTGCCAGCAGCCGGACAGGGGCCCAAAACTATGGCTACACCTTC. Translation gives CASSRTGAQNYGYTF.

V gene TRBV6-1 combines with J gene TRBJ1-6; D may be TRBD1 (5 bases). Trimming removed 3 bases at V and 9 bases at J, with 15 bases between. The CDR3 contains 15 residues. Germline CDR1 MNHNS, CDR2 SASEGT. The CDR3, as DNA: TGTGCCAGCAGTGACCCGGGGGGGAAAGGTTCACCCCTCCACTTT. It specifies CASSDPGGKGSPLHF.

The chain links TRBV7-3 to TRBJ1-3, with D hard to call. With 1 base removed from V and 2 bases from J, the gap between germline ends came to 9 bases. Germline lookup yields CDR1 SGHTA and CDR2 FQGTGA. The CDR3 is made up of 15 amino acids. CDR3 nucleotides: TGTGCCAGCAGCTTAATACCGCGAGCTGGAAACACCATATATTTT. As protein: CASSLIPRAGNTIYF.

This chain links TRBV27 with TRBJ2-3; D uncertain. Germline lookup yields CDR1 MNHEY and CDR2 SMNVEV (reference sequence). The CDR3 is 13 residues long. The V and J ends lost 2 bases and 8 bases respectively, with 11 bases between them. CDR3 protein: CASSLEDGLTQYF. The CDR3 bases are TGTGCCAGCAGTTTAGAGGATGGCCTTACGCAGTATTTT.

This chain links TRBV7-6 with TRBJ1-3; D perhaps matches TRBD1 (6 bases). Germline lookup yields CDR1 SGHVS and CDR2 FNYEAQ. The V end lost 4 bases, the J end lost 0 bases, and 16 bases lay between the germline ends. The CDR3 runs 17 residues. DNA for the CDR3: TGTGCCAGCAGCTACACAGACAGGCGCCTCTCTGGAAACACCATATATTTT. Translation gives CASSYTDRRLSGNTIYF. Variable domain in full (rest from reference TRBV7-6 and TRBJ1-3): GAGVSQSPRYKVTKRGQDVALRCDPISGHVSLYWYRQALGQGPEFLTYFNYEAQQDKSGLPNDRFSAERPEGSISTLTIQRTEQRDSAMYRCASSYTDRRLSGNTIYFGEGSWLTVV.

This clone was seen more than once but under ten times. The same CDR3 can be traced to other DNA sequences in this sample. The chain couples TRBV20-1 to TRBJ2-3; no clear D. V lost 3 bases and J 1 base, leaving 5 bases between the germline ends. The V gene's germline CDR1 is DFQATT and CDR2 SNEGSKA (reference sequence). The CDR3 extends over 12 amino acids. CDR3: CSASQGTDTQYF. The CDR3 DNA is TGCAGTGCTAGTCAGGGCACAGATACGCAGTATTTT.

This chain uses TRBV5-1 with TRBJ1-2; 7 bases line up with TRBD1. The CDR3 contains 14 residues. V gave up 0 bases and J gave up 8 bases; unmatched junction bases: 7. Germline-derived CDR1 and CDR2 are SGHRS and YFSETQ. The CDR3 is CASSLGTRGLGYTF. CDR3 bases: TGCGCCAGCAGCTTGGGAACCAGGGGGTTGGGCTACACCTTC.

The CDR3 sequence: CASSAGTGYSNQPQHF. The CDR3 DNA follows: TGTGCCAGCAGCGCCGGGACAGGGTATAGCAATCAGCCCCAGCATTTT. The chain combines TRBV5-5 with TRBJ1-5; 9 bases are shared with TRBD1. The CDR3 contains 16 residues. After removal of 4 bases from V and 0 bases from J, the junction contained 5 bases not matched to a gene. Germline V gene data show CDR1 as SGHKS and CDR2 as YYEKEE (reference sequence).

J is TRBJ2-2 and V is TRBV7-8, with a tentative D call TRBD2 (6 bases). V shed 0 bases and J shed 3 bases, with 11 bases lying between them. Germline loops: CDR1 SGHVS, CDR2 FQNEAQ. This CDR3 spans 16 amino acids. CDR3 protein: CASSLAGGADTGELFF. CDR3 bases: TGTGCCAGCAGCTTAGCGGGCGGGGCGGACACCGGGGAGCTGTTTTTT.

The CDR3 region has the DNA TGTGCCAGCAGTGGACAGGACGTTAATGAAAAACTGTTTTTT. It is translated as CASSGQDVNEKLFF. The gene calls are TRBV6-2 or TRBV6-3 and TRBJ1-4; 7 bases align to TRBD1. Trimming took 5 bases from V and 4 from J; bases not matched to a gene: 4. CDR1 and CDR2 from the germline V gene are MNHEY and SVGEGT. The CDR3 loop spans 14 amino acids.

The CDR3 coding sequence is TGTGCCAGCAGCTTAAGCGGGGGGGCCGCGAATGAGCAGTTCTTC. Protein: CASSLSGGAANEQFF. The chain links TRBV7-3 to TRBJ2-1, with 9 bases that match TRBD2. This CDR3 comprises 15 residues. The ends lost 1 base at V and 7 bases at J; junction bases unmatched: 5. The germline CDR1 and CDR2 sequences are SGHTA and FQGTGA.

In DNA form, the CDR3 reads TGTGCCAGTAGTATTCAGGGTCGGTATGGCTACACCTTC. Translating it yields CASSIQGRYGYTF. V and J are TRBV19 and TRBJ1-2; weak D call: TRBD1 (5 bases). The length of the CDR3 is 13 residues. Germline V gene sequence: CDR1 LNHDA, CDR2 SQIVND (reference sequence). Trimming left V 3 bases short and J 5 bases short, with 10 bases between. Filled out from reference TRBV19 and TRBJ1-2, the complete variable domain reads DGGITQSPKYLFRKEGQNVTLSCEQNLNHDAMYWYRQDPGQGLRLIYYSQIVNDFQKGDIAEGYSVSREKKESFPLTVTSAQKNPTAFYLCASSIQGRYGYTFGSGTRLTVV.

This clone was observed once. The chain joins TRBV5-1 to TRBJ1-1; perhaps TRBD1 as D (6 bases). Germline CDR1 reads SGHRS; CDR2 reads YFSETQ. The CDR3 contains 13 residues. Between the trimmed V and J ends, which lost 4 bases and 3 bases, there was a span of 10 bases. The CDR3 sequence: CASSPRTDTEAFF. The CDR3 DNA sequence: TGCGCCAGCAGCCCCAGGACAGACACTGAAGCTTTCTTT.

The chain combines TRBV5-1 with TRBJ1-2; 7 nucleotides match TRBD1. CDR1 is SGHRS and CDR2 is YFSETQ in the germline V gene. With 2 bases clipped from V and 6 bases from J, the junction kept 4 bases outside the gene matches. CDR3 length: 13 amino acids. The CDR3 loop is CASSFQGEHGYTF. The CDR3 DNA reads TGCGCCAGCAGCTTTCAGGGGGAGCATGGCTACACCTTC.

The CDR3 protein is CSVEGAHFSYEQYF. The CDR3 DNA reads as TGCAGCGTTGAGGGGGCCCATTTCTCCTACGAGCAGTACTTC. The chain uses TRBV29-1 and TRBJ2-7; D perhaps matches TRBD1 (6 bases). V shed 3 bases and J shed 0 bases, with 12 bases lying between them. Per the germline V gene, CDR1 is SQVTM and CDR2 is ANQGSEA. This CDR3 spans 14 amino acids.

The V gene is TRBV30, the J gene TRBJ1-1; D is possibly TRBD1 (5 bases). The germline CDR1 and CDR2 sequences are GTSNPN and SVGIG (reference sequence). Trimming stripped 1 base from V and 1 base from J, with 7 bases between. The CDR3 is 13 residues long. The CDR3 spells CAWSGQSNTEAFF. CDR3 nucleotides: TGTGCCTGGAGTGGACAGTCGAACACTGAAGCTTTCTTT. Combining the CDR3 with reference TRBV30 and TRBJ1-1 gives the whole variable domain SQTIHQWPATLVQPVGSPLSLECTVEGTSNPNLYWYRQAAGRGLQLLFYSVGIGQISSEVPQNLSASRPQDRQFILSSKKLLLSDSGFYLCAWSGQSNTEAFFGQGTRLTVV.

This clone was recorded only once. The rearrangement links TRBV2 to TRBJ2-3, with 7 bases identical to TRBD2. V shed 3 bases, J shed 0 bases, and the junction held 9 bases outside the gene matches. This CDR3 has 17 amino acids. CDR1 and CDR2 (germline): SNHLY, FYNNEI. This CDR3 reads CASSDERGGLSTDTQYF. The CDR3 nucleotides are TGTGCCAGCAGTGATGAGCGGGGCGGCCTAAGCACAGATACGCAGTATTTT.

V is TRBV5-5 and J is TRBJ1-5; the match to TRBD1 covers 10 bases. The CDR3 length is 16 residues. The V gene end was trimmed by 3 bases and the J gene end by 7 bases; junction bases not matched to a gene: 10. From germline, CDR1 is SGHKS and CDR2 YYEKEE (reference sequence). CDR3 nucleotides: TGTGCCAGCAGCTCCGGGACAGGGGCGCGTAGACAGCCCCAGCATTTT. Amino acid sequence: CASSSGTGARRQPQHF.

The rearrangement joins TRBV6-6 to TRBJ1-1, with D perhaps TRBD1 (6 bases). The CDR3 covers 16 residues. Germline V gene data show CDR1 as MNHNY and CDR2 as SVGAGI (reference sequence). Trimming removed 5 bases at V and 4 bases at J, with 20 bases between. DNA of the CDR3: TGTGCCAGCAGTAACCGGGACACGTCAACCCGCACTGAAGCTTTCTTT. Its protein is CASSNRDTSTRTEAFF.

The CDR3 nucleotides read TGTGCCAGCACCCAACTCGGACAGGTCCGAATTACGAACACCGGGGAGCTGTTTTTT. As protein: CASTQLGQVRITNTGELFF. The chain has TRBV11-2 and TRBJ2-2; 7 nucleotides line up with TRBD1. The ends lost 7 bases at V and 0 bases at J; junction bases unmatched: 17. The length of the CDR3 is 19 residues. The germline gives CDR1 SGHAT, CDR2 FQNNGV.

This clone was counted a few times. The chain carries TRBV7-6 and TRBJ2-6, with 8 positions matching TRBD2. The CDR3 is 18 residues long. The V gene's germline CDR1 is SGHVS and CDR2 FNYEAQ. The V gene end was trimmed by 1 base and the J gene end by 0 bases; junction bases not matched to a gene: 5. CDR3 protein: CASSLEPAGASGANVLTF. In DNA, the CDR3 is TGTGCCAGCAGCTTAGAGCCAGCGGGGGCCTCTGGGGCCAACGTCCTGACTTTC. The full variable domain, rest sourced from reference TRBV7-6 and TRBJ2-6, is GAGVSQSPRYKVTKRGQDVALRCDPISGHVSLYWYRQALGQGPEFLTYFNYEAQQDKSGLPNDRFSAERPEGSISTLTIQRTEQRDSAMYRCASSLEPAGASGANVLTFGAGSRLTVL.

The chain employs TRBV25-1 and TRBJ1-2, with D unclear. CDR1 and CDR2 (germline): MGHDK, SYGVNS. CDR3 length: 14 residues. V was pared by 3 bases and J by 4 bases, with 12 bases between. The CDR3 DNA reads TGTGCCAGCAGTGACCCCCGGAGGGTCTATGGCTACACCTTC. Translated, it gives CASSDPRRVYGYTF.

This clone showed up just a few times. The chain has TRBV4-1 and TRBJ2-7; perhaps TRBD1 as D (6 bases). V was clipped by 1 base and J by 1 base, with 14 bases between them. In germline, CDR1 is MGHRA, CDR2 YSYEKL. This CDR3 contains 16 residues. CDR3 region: CASSQGGQGLSYEQYF. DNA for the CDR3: TGCGCCAGCAGCCAAGGTGGGCAGGGGCTATCCTACGAGCAGTACTTC.

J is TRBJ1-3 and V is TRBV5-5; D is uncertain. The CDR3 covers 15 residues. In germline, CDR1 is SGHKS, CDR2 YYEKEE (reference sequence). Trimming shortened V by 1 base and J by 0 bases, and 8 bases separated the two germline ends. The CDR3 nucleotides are TGTGCCAGCAGCTTGAATAATCTCTCTGGAAACACCATATATTTT. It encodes CASSLNNLSGNTIYF.

The CDR3 spells CASSAGHHYTF. In DNA form, the CDR3 reads TGTGCCAGCAGTGCGGGACACCACTACACCTTC. The chain couples TRBV2 to TRBJ1-2; tentative D call: TRBD1 (6 bases). Germline CDR1 and CDR2: SNHLY and FYNNEI. CDR3 length: 11 amino acids. V shed 4 bases and J shed 10 bases, with 10 bases lying between them.